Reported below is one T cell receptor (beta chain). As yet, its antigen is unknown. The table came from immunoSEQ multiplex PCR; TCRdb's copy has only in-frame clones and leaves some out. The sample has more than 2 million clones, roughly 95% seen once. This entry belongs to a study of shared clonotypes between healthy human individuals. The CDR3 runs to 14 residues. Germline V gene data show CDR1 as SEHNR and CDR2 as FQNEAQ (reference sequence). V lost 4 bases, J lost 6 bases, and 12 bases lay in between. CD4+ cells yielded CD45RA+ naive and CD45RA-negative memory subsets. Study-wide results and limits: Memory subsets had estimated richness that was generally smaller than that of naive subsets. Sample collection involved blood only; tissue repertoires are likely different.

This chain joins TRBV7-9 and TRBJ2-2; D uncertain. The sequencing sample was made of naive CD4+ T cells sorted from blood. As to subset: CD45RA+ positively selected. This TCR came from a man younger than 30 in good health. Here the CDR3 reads CASSSQTGPGELFF. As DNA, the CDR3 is TGTGCCAGCAGCTCCCAGACCGGCCCCGGGGAGCTGTTTTTT.